This TCR beta chain appears in the sequencing data of a study of CD8 T cells in Susac syndrome. Notes on the study in general: In its TCR sequencing and HLA analysis, the study acknowledged that the number of individuals was relatively small.

CD8+ and CD4+ T cells from blood underwent TCR beta sequencing. The multiple sclerosis control group consisted of treatment-naive patients whose relapsing-remitting disease, which was either stable or active, fulfilled revised McDonald criteria. The RNA input was roughly 0.45 to 1 ug, and it was reverse transcribed with random hexamers. Amplification of TCR beta CDR3 was carried out by immunoSEQ multiplex PCR, which covered 54 Vbeta and 13 Jbeta segments. TCRdb fed the immunoSEQ multiplex PCR reads into MiXCR, producing one record per CDR3 protein. The table includes 150,000 to 200,000 distinct CDR3 sequences, under 97% detected once. The sample holds one count of this clonotype. The antigen is unknown. Germline V gene sequence: CDR1 MDHEN, CDR2 SYDVKM. CDR3 length: 15 amino acids. Trimming stripped 3 bases from V and 9 bases from J, with 15 bases between.

The receptor's source is a human donor with multiple sclerosis. Sample: CD4+ T cells from PBMCs. J is TRBJ1-6 and V is TRBV28; tentative D call: TRBD1 (6 bases). CDR3 amino acids: CASSFVVRGLSPLHF. The DNA of the CDR3 is TGTGCCAGCAGTTTTGTCGTCAGGGGTCTTTCACCCCTCCACTTT.